Presented here are 29 T cell receptor beta chains from one specimen sequenced in a study of tumor-infiltrating lymphocytes in primary liver carcinoma. Total RNA and DNA came together from approximately 22-30 mg of bulk tissue without cell sorting. A primer matching the constant region was used to make TCR beta cDNA from 500 ng of total RNA. A slightly modified ARM-PCR protocol with three nested multiplex PCR rounds produced these TCR beta libraries. TRBV1-TRBV30 forward primers and a C-beta reverse primer were used in the first two PCR rounds, which each ran for approximately 9 cycles. In TCRdb, the multiplex PCR reads were re-called with MiXCR into one record per CDR3 protein. The sample shows 90,000 to 150,000 distinct CDR3 sequences, roughly 70% of them seen only once. The sequenced sample was tumor-adjacent normal liver tissue. The source is an older woman with primary liver carcinoma and hepatitis B virus infection.

Concerning this clonotype itself: One end of the junction varies from germline; a read error may be responsible. V usage is TRBV6-1 and J usage is TRBJ1-1; possibly TRBD1 for D (5 bases). The CDR3 consists of 14 residues. The germline V gene has CDR1 MNHNS and CDR2 SASEGT. The CDR3 DNA reads TGTACCAGCAGTGTTAGGGACCCGAGCACTGAAGCTTTCTTT. Its translation: CTSSVRDPSTEAFF.

This clonotype was detected only a few times. The chain joins TRBV29-1 to TRBJ2-6; D perhaps matches TRBD2 (5 bases). Between the trimmed V and J ends, which lost 5 bases and 0 bases, there was a span of 5 bases. Per germline, CDR1 SQVTM and CDR2 ANQGSEA. The CDR3 is made up of 13 amino acids. The CDR3 region is CSVRGSGANVLTF. In nucleotides, the CDR3 is TGCAGCGTTCGGGGCTCTGGGGCCAACGTCCTGACTTTC.

J is TRBJ1-5 and V is TRBV11-2; 7 bases map to TRBD1. CDR1 is SGHAT, CDR2 FQNNGV, per germline. CDR3 size: 13 residues. V shed 7 bases, J shed 4 bases, and the junction held 4 bases outside the gene matches. CDR3 amino acids: CASKTGLNQPQHF. For the CDR3, the DNA is TGTGCCAGCAAGACAGGGCTAAATCAGCCCCAGCATTTT.

V and J are TRBV29-1 and TRBJ2-5; 7 bases line up with TRBD2. The CDR3 spans 14 residues. The germline CDR1 and CDR2 sequences are SQVTM and ANQGSEA. The CDR3 DNA sequence: TGCAACATCACCGAGACTAGCTCTGTCGAGACCCAGTACTTC. Protein sequence: CNITETSSVETQYF.

Remarks on this clonotype: A much larger clone differs from this one at a single base, so this may be a read error. This sequence joins TRBV5-1 and TRBJ1-2; no reliable D call. The CDR3 extends over 13 amino acids. The V gene lost 4 bases and the J gene lost 1 base, with 8 bases spanning the gap. The germline V gene encodes CDR1 SGHRS and CDR2 YFSETQ. The CDR3 bases are TGCGCCAGCAGCACGCACGGTAACTATGGCTACACCTTC. It is translated as CASSTHGNYGYTF.

The CDR3 coding sequence is TGTGCCAGCAGCCCACTAGTGGGAGCCGCTCAACTTTTCTATGAGCAGTACTTC. Its translation is CASSPLVGAAQLFYEQYF. The chain uses TRBV11-2 and TRBJ2-7; perhaps TRBD2 as D (5 bases). The V gene lost 5 bases and the J gene lost 7 bases, with 30 bases spanning the gap. The germline CDR1 and CDR2 sequences are SGHAT and FQNNGV. CDR3 size: 18 residues.

This rearrangement joins TRBV6-5 to TRBJ2-3, with no clear D. Germline V lookup: CDR1 MNHEY, CDR2 SVGAGI. The length of the CDR3 is 14 residues. Trimming cost V 5 bases and J 12 bases, with 21 bases left between them. CDR3 amino acids: CASSLSPRHGTQYF. Written as DNA, the CDR3 is TGTGCCAGCAGTCTTAGCCCTCGTCACGGTACCCAGTATTTT.

This clonotype was counted between two and nine times. A junction boundary mismatches the germline segment, possibly from a read error. V gene TRBV30 combines with J gene TRBJ1-5; possible D gene TRBD1, 5 bases. The CDR3 extends over 12 amino acids. Germline loops: CDR1 GTSNPN, CDR2 SVGIG (reference sequence). The CDR3: CAWTRGNQSQHF. The CDR3 nucleotides are TGTGCCTGGACCCGGGGCAATCAGTCCCAGCATTTT.

Points on this clonotype: Sequence at one end of the junction differs from germline and may be a read error. The chain employs TRBV5-1 and TRBJ2-1; the D is unclear. This CDR3 is built from 13 residues. Germline CDR1 reads SGHRS; CDR2 reads YFSETQ. The CDR3 loop reads CASGLVLTDEQFF. The CDR3 coding sequence is TGCGCCAGCGGCTTGGTCCTGACGGATGAGCAGTTCTTC.

A single count supports this clonotype. This chain joins TRBV4-2 and TRBJ1-2, with D possibly matching TRBD1 (6 bases). Germline-derived CDR1 and CDR2 are LGHNA and YNFKEQ. This CDR3 comprises 14 residues. V lost 6 bases and J 10 bases, leaving 21 bases between the germline ends. CDR3 nucleotides: TGTGCCAGCAGTCTCCGGAACAGGGAAAATGACTACACCTTC. Protein sequence: CASSLRNRENDYTF.

Concerning this clonotype itself: The junction does not match germline at one end; this may be a read error. This chain connects TRBV6-6 to TRBJ2-2, with D tentatively TRBD2 (5 bases). CDR1 and CDR2 (germline): MNHNY, SVGAGI (reference sequence). This CDR3 is built from 16 residues. CDR3 DNA sequence: TGTGCCAGCAGTTACTCTAAGACAAGGCCGACCGGGGAGCTGTTTTTC. This encodes CASSYSKTRPTGELFF.

In the case of this clonotype: Compared with germline, one end of the junction differs, possibly owing to a read error. The V call is TRBV29-1, the J call TRBJ2-5; 8 nucleotides align to TRBD1. The germline V gene encodes CDR1 SQVTM and CDR2 ANQGSEA. The CDR3 is made up of 15 amino acids. CDR3 sequence: CRVEPARGRQETRYF. For the CDR3, the DNA is TGCAGGGTTGAACCGGCCAGGGGGCGGCAAGAGACCCGGTACTTC.

The chain joins TRBV11-2 to TRBJ2-1, with TRBD2 identical over 8 bases. The V gene end was trimmed by 5 bases and the J gene end by 8 bases; junction bases not matched to a gene: 17. This CDR3 spans 17 amino acids. The V gene's germline CDR1 is SGHAT and CDR2 FQNNGV. In DNA, the CDR3 is TGTGCCAGCAGCAGGATACTAACGGGAGGGCTGGGTGATGAGCAGTTCTTC. It encodes CASSRILTGGLGDEQFF. Using reference TRBV11-2 and TRBJ2-1 for the parts outside the CDR3, the full variable domain is EAGVAQSPRYKIIEKRQSVAFWCNPISGHATLYWYQQILGQGPKLLIQFQNNGVVDDSQLPKDRFSAERLKGVDSTLKIQPAKLEDSAVYLCASSRILTGGLGDEQFFGPGTRLTVL.

The chain recombines TRBV20-1 with TRBJ2-2; D might be TRBD2 (6 bases). This CDR3 has 15 residues. Germline CDR1 DFQATT, CDR2 SNEGSKA (reference sequence). Between the trimmed V and J ends, which lost 2 bases and 1 base, there was a span of 11 bases. The CDR3 loop reads CSARRLEKNTGELFF. The CDR3 region has the DNA TGCAGTGCTAGAAGACTAGAAAAGAACACCGGGGAGCTGTTTTTT.

As concerns this clonotype: The junction shows a germline mismatch at one end, possibly a read error. This chain uses TRBV5-6 with TRBJ1-1; a possible D gene is TRBD1 (6 bases). From germline, CDR1 is SGHDT and CDR2 YYEEEE. The CDR3 contains 18 residues. This chain's CDR3 is CASGLATGTGGVRTEAFF. The CDR3 region has the DNA TGTGCCAGCGGCTTGGCCACCGGGACGGGGGGCGTTCGGACTGAAGCTTTCTTT.

The chain has TRBV4-1 and TRBJ2-2; D is uncertain. This CDR3 comprises 15 residues. In germline, CDR1 is MGHRA, CDR2 YSYEKL. Trimming left V 2 bases short and J 9 bases short, with 16 bases between. CDR3: CASSQPTTHRRELFF. As DNA, the CDR3 is TGCGCCAGCAGCCAACCTACCACCCACCGCAGGGAGCTGTTTTTT.

The table lists this clonotype with a few counts. At one end the junction does not follow the germline gene, possibly because of a read error. The rearrangement links TRBV11-1 to TRBJ2-7, with 7 bases identical to TRBD1. Germline lookup yields CDR1 SGHAT and CDR2 FQDESV (reference sequence). This CDR3 has 15 residues. This CDR3 reads CASSRVQGPAYGQYF. The DNA of the CDR3 is TGTGCCAGCAGCCGAGTACAGGGGCCCGCCTACGGGCAGTACTTC.

Comments on this clonotype: No conserved phenylalanine or tryptophan ends this CDR3, so it is likely a read error. The DNA is omitted, as the CDR3 cannot be located on it reliably, and the CDR3 follows TCRdb's listing. The CDR3 sequence: CASSDGRNTNTGEPFI. The genes are TRBV11-2 and TRBJ2-2. The CDR3 length is 16 residues, termini included. Germline CDR1 is SGHAT and CDR2 is FQNNGV.

This clonotype has a handful of counts. It may be a read error: a sequence one base away is much more abundant. The chain couples TRBV10-2 to TRBJ1-6; tentatively, D is TRBD1 (6 bases). The CDR3 has 15 amino acids. Germline assignment: CDR1 WSHSY and CDR2 SAAADI. The CDR3 DNA sequence: TGCGTCAGCAGGCCGGACAGAAGTTATAATTCACCCCTCCACTTT. Protein: CVSRPDRSYNSPLHF.

Worth noting for this clonotype: Lacking the conserved final phenylalanine or tryptophan, this CDR3 likely reflects a read error. Because the CDR3's place on the DNA is in doubt, the DNA is left out and the CDR3 is given as listed by TCRdb. V usage is TRBV11-2 and J usage is TRBJ2-7; TRBD2, as called in the table, went unchecked against the DNA. The CDR3 has 11 residues if both end residues are counted. Germline V lookup: CDR1 SGHAT, CDR2 FQNNGV. The CDR3 reads CASRSASSLEY.

This clonotype was observed at least ten times. The chain has TRBV11-2 and TRBJ2-1; D is ambiguous. Germline loops: CDR1 SGHAT, CDR2 FQNNGV. The CDR3 is 14 amino acids. Trimming cost V 7 bases and J 3 bases, with 13 bases left between them. CDR3 sequence reads: CASKLGSGYNEQFF. The CDR3 DNA follows: TGTGCCAGCAAGTTGGGGTCCGGCTACAATGAGCAGTTCTTC.

CDR3 loop: CTSSFKATTGYEQYF. The CDR3 bases are TGTACTAGCAGCTTCAAAGCTACCACAGGCTACGAGCAGTACTTC. This chain uses TRBV11-2 with TRBJ2-7, with TRBD2 as a possible D gene (6 bases). The CDR3 has 15 amino acids. Looked up from germline, CDR1 is SGHAT and CDR2 is FQNNGV.

By its share, this clonotype is medium-sized. The chain carries TRBV11-2 and TRBJ2-5, with 8 bases fitting TRBD1. J lost 6 bases, V lost 5 bases, and 8 bases had no gene match. The CDR3 extends over 14 amino acids. Germline values: CDR1 SGHAT, CDR2 FQNNGV. The CDR3 DNA reads as TGTGCCAGCAGCCGATTGGACAGGGATAAGACCCAGTACTTC. Residues: CASSRLDRDKTQYF.

V is TRBV5-4 and J is TRBJ2-3; perhaps TRBD2 as D (5 bases). The V and J ends lost 0 bases and 3 bases respectively, with 11 bases between them. Germline V gives CDR1 SGHNT, CDR2 YYREEE (reference sequence). This CDR3 comprises 15 residues. The DNA for the CDR3 is TGTGCCAGCAGCTTGGTAGCGAGGGTTACAGATACGCAGTATTTT. Its protein is CASSLVARVTDTQYF.

The CDR3 DNA sequence: TGTGTCAGAATCGATGGGTTAAGGAGTCAGCCCCAGCATTTT. Its protein product is CVRIDGLRSQPQHF. The chain couples TRBV21-1 to TRBJ1-5. TRBV21-1 has pseudogene status. This CDR3 has 14 amino acids.

The rearrangement links TRBV29-1 to TRBJ1-2, with TRBD1 matching over 7 bases. The germline V gene has CDR1 SQVTM and CDR2 ANQGSEA. This CDR3 is built from 12 residues. CDR3 protein: CSAEQGSYGYTF. The CDR3 nucleotides read TGCAGTGCCGAACAGGGGTCGTATGGCTACACCTTC.

With regard to this clonotype: Since no conserved phenylalanine or tryptophan closes the CDR3, a read error is the likely cause. The chain combines TRBV30 with TRBJ2-1, with 8 bases lining up with TRBD2. Germline trimming cut 5 bases from V and 7 bases from J; bases unmatched to any gene: 7. In germline, CDR1 is GTSNPN, CDR2 SVGIG (reference sequence). CDR3 size: 13 residues. CDR3 amino acids: CAWVGRGMNEQFS. The CDR3 region has the DNA TGTGCCTGGGTCGGGAGGGGGATGAATGAGCAGTTCTCC.

A word on this clonotype: At one boundary the junction diverges from the germline segment, which might be a read error. DNA for the CDR3: TGTGCCAGCTGCCCGACAGACACCGGTGAGCTGTTTTTT. Its protein product is CASCPTDTGELFF. The V gene is TRBV11-2, the J gene TRBJ2-2, with D possibly matching TRBD1 (5 bases). Germline V CDR1 and CDR2: SGHAT, FQNNGV. CDR3 size: 13 residues.

This clonotype was seen a single time. The CDR3 spells CASSLMADTQYF. The CDR3 DNA is TGTGCCAGCAGTTTAATGGCAGATACGCAGTATTTT. The chain employs TRBV12-3 or TRBV12-4 and TRBJ2-3, with unresolved D. CDR3 length equals 12 residues. V was pared by 2 bases and J by 4 bases, with 4 bases between.